This T cell receptor beta chain was sequenced during a study of blood T cell repertoires in COVID-19. Across the whole study: Collection of acute and convalescent COVID-19 samples took place in the United States, Italy and Spain. In each case, the material was cDNA or gDNA derived from T cells, B-cell-depleted T cells, or PBMCs.

In the authors' methods: Using reference gene primer amplification, nucleated cell counts were estimated. The repertoire was sequenced with immunoSEQ multiplex PCR; TCRdb's copy has only in-frame clones and lacks some. V and J calls and clone size are those listed in that table; D and trimming were worked out from the DNA. The sample includes roughly 40,000 clones, around nine tenths seen only once; the top ten take 7.5% to 10%. The CDR3 spans 15 residues. Losses at the gene ends were 2 bases for V and 7 bases for J; bases not matched to a gene: 3. Per the germline V gene, CDR1 is MNHEY and CDR2 is SMNVEV (reference sequence). This clone came up a few times.

The source is a woman between 70 and 85 years old with acute or convalescent COVID-19. The V and J genes are TRBV27 and TRBJ1-4; TRBD1 agrees at 11 bases. The sequencing input was peripheral blood. CDR3 DNA sequence: TGTGCCAGCAGTTTACGGACAGGGGGCGTTGAAAAACTGTTTTTT. This sequence encodes CASSLRTGGVEKLFF.